The clone carrying this T cell receptor (beta chain) was counted many times. What it binds is not known. As it was prepared, the TCRbeta library received unique molecular identifiers. TCRdb redid the calling of the PCR reads with MiXCR, one entry per CDR3 protein. The sample shows about 250,000 distinct CDR3 sequences, approximately 24% of them seen only once. The data derive from a study of T-cell reconstitution after alpha-beta-depleted transplantation in children. Study outcomes and limitations: About two months after transplant, alpha-beta T cells reportedly came from several hundred expanded graft clones. High day-60 TCRbeta diversity in some patients came from surviving recipient T cells and thymic progenitors.

This TCR was sampled from a female patient between 2 and 10 years old who had a stem cell transplant for congenital amegakaryocytic thrombocytopenia, so the T cells may come from the graft donor. Sequences were derived from PBMCs, mostly from graft donor cells, sampled 360 days after TCRalphabeta/CD19-depleted stem cell transplant.

For the CDR3, the DNA is TGCAGCGTTCTCGAGTTTAGGACAGAATACAATGAGCAGTTCTTC. Protein: CSVLEFRTEYNEQFF. The chain recombines TRBV29-1 with TRBJ2-1; maybe TRBD1 (6 bases). V dropped 5 bases and J dropped 4 bases, with 18 bases sitting between them. The germline V gene encodes CDR1 SQVTM and CDR2 ANQGSEA. This CDR3 contains 15 residues.